This TCR beta chain was captured by sequencing in a study of blood T cell repertoires in COVID-19. The V gene lost 1 base and the J gene lost 3 bases, with 21 bases spanning the gap. Germline CDR1 is SNHLY and CDR2 is FYNNEI. The CDR3 runs to 18 residues. TCRdb keeps only in-frame clones here, not all; method: immunoSEQ multiplex PCR. The top ten hold about 0.76% of the sample, which has over 150,000 clones, less than 95% seen once. The clonotype comes from a man aged 25 to 40 with COVID-19, enrolled during active disease. Sequencing was done on a sample of peripheral blood. J is TRBJ1-1 and V is TRBV2, with TRBD1 as a possible D gene (5 bases). The CDR3 bases are TGTGCCAGCAGTGAAGTCAGACCCCTGGGACTTAGGGACACTGAAGCTTTCTTT. Residues: CASSEVRPLGLRDTEAFF.